This T cell receptor beta chain was found in a study of regulatory T cells in long-lasting Graves disease. Study details: Graves' patients, diagnosed recently, had received antithyroid drugs under 3 months.

There are many counts of this clonotype. Its antigen is not identified. Arm-PCR of CDR3 regions with iRepertoire HTBI primers generated TCR beta libraries. TCRdb itself ran the multiplex PCR reads through MiXCR, one entry per CDR3 protein. Of over 450,000 distinct CDR3 sequences listed, 12% are singletons. General observations from the study: Accuracy may have been reduced by the small sample size.

Time point described: newly diagnosed GD, antithyroid drugs for less than 3 months. With RNA extracted from PBMCs as input, the TCR library was made. The authors diagnosed Graves' disease using American Thyroid Association guidelines. The ends were cut back, 4 bases at V and 4 bases at J, with 4 bases in the middle. The germline V gene encodes CDR1 KGHDR and CDR2 SFDVKD. CDR3 size: 12 residues. These data were also filed under a second study, of T cells in Graves' hyperthyroidism and ophthalmopathy.

The source was peripheral blood mononuclear cells (PBMCs), collected at new diagnosis, from a patient treated with antithyroid drugs. The chain joins TRBV24-1 to TRBJ1-5; D unresolved. This receptor was taken from a woman aged 25 to 45 with Graves disease. The CDR3 DNA sequence: TGTGCCACCAGTGACCCAAATCAGCCCCAGCATTTT. This codes for CATSDPNQPQHF.